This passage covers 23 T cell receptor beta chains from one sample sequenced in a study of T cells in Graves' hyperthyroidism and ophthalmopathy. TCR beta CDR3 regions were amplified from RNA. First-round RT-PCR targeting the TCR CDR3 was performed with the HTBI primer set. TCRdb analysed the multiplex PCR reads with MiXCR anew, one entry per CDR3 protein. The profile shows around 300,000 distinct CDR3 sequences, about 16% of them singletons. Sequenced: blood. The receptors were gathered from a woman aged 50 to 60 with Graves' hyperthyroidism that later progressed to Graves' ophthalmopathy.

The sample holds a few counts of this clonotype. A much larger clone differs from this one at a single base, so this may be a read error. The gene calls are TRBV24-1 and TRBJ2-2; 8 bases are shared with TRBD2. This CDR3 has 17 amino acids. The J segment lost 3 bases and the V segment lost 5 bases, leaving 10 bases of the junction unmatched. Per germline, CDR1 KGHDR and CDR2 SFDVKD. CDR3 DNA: TGTGCCACCAGTGGCGGCGGGGGGCTGGATTACACCGGGGAGCTGTTTTTT. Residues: CATSGGGGLDYTGELFF.

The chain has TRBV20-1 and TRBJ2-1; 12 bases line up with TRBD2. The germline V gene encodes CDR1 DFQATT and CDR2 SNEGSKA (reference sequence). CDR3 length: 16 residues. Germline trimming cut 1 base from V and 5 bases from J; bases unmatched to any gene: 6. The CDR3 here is CSARGLTSGGHNEQFF. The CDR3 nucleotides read TGCAGTGCTAGAGGACTCACTAGCGGGGGGCACAATGAGCAGTTCTTC.

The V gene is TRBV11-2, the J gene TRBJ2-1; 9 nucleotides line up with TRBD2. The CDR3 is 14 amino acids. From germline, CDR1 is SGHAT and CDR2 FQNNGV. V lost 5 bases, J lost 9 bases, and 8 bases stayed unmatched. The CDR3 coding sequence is TGTGCCAGCAGCCCTTTAGCGGGAGTGAGTGAGCAGTTCTTC. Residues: CASSPLAGVSEQFF.

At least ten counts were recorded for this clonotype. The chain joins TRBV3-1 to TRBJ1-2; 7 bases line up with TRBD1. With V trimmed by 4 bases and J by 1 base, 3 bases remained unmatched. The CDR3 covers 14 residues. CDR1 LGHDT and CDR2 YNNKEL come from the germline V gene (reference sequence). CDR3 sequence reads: CASSPQGGNYGYTF. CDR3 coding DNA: TGTGCCAGCAGCCCCCAGGGGGGTAACTATGGCTACACCTTC.

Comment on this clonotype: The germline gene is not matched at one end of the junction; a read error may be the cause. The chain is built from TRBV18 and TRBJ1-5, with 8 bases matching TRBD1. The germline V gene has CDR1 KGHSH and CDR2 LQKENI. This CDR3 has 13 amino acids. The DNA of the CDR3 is TGTGCCAGCTCGCCACAGGGGGATCAGCCCCAGCATTTT. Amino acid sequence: CASSPQGDQPQHF.

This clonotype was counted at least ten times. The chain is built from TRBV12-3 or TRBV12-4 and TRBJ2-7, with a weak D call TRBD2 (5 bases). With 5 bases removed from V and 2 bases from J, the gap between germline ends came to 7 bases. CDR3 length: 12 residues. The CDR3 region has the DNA TGTGCCAGCAGTCGGGGAACCTACGAGCAGTACTTC. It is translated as CASSRGTYEQYF.

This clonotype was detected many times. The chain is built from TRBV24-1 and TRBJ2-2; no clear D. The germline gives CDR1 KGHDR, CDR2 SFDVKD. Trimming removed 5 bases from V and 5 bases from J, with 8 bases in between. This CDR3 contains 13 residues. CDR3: CATSAETTGELFF. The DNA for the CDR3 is TGTGCCACCAGTGCCGAGACGACCGGGGAGCTGTTTTTT.

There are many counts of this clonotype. In DNA, the CDR3 is TGTGCCAGCTTGGGACCTATCTCCTACAATGAGCAGTTCTTC. Amino acids: CASLGPISYNEQFF. The rearrangement joins TRBV18 to TRBJ2-1; D might be TRBD1 or TRBD2, each matching 5 bases. This CDR3 is 14 amino acids long. Germline V gene sequence: CDR1 KGHSH, CDR2 LQKENI. V gave up 7 bases and J gave up 0 bases, with 10 bases separating them.

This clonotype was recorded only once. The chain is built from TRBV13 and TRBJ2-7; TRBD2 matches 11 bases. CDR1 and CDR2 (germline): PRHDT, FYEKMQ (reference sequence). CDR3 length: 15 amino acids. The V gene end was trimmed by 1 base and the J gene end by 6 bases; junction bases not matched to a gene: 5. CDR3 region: CASSLVASGRFEQYF. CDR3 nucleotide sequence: TGTGCCAGCAGCTTAGTGGCTAGCGGGAGGTTCGAGCAGTACTTC.

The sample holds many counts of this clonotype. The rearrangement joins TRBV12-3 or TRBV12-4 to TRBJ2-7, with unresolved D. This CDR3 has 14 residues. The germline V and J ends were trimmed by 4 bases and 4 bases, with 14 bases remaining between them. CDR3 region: CASSSGLGNYEQYF. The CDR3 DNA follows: TGTGCCAGCAGTTCTGGTCTAGGGAATTACGAGCAGTACTTC.

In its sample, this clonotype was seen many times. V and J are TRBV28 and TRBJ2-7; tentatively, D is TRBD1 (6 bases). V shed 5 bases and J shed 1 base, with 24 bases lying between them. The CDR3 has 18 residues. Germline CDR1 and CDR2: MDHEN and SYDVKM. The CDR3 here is CASSPPGLGGEKSYEQYF. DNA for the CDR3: TGTGCCAGCAGTCCCCCTGGGTTAGGGGGTGAGAAATCCTACGAGCAGTACTTC. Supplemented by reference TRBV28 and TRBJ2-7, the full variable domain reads DVKVTQSSRYLVKRTGEKVFLECVQDMDHENMFWYRQDPGLGLRLIYFSYDVKMKEKGDIPEGYSVSREKKERFSLILESASTNQTSMYLCASSPPGLGGEKSYEQYFGPGTRLTVT.

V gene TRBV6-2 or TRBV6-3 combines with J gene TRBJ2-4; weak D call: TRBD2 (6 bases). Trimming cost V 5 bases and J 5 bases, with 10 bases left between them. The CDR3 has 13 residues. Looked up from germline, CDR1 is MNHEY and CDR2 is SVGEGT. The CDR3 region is CASSPGVQNIQYF. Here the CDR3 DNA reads TGTGCCAGCAGTCCGGGAGTTCAAAACATTCAGTACTTC.

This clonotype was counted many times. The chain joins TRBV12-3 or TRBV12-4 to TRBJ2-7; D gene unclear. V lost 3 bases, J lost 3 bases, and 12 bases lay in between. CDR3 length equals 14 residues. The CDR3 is CASSLYSLGYEQYF. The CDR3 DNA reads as TGTGCCAGCAGTTTGTACTCCTTGGGCTACGAGCAGTACTTC.

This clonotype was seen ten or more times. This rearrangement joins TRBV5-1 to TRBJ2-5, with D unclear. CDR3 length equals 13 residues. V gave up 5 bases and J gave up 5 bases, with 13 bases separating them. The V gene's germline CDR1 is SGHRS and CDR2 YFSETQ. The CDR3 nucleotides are TGCGCCAGCAGACGTAAGCAGTACGAGACCCAGTACTTC. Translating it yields CASRRKQYETQYF.

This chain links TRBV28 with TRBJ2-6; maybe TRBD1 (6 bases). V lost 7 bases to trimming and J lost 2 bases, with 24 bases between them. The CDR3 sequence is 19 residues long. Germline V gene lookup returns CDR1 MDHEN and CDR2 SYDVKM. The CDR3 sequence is CASKTPQGSRSPGANVLTF. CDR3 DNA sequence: TGTGCCAGCAAGACTCCCCAGGGGAGTCGTAGCCCTGGGGCCAACGTCCTGACTTTC.

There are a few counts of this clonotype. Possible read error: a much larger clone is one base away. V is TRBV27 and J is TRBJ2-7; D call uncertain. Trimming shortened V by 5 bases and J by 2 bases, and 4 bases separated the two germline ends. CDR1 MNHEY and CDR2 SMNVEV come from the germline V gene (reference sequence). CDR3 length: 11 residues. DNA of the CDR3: TGTGCCAGCAGTACTGCCTACGAGCAGTACTTC. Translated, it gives CASSTAYEQYF.

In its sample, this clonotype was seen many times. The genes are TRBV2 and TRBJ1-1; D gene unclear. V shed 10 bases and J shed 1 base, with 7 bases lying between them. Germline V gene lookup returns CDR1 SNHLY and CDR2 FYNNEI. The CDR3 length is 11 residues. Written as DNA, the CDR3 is TGTGCCAACCGACAGAACACTGAAGCTTTCTTT. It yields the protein CANRQNTEAFF.

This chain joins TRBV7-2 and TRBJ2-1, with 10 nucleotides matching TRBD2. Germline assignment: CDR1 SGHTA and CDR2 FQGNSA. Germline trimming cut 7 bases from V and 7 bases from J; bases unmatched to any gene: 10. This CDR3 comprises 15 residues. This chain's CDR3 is CASNWADSGRNEQFF. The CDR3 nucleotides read TGTGCCAGCAACTGGGCTGATAGCGGGAGGAATGAGCAGTTCTTC.

Here the CDR3 reads CAWSVLPAGSRRQYF. CDR3 coding DNA: TGTGCCTGGAGTGTACTCCCGGCAGGGAGTCGCAGGCAGTACTTC. The V and J genes are TRBV30 and TRBJ2-7; D is perhaps TRBD1 or TRBD2 (5 bases each). CDR1 and CDR2 from the germline V gene are GTSNPN and SVGIG (reference sequence). The CDR3 spans 15 residues. The V end was cut by 0 bases, the J end by 9 bases, with 21 bases between.

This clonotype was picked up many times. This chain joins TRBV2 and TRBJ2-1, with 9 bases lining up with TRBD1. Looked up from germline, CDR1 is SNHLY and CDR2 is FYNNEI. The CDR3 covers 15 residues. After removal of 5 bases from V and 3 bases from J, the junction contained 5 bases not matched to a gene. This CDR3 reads CASSIDRGDYNEQFF. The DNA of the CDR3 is TGTGCCAGCAGTATCGACAGGGGGGACTACAATGAGCAGTTCTTC.

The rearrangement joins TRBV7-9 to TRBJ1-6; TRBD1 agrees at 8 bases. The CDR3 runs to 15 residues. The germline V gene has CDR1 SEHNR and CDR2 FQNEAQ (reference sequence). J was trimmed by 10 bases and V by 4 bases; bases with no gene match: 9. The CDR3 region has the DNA TGTGCCAGCAGCTATACCCAGGGGGCGGGATCACCCCTCCACTTT. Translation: CASSYTQGAGSPLHF.

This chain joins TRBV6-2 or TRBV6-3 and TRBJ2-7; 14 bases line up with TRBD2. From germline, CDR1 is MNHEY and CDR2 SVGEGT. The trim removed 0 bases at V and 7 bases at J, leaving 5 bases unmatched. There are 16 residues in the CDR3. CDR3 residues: CASSYSLRLAGGEQYF. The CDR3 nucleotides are TGTGCCAGCAGTTACTCTCTTCGACTAGCGGGGGGGGAGCAGTACTTC.

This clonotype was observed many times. The CDR3 loop reads CASSPFGGKNTEAFF. The CDR3 nucleotides read TGCGCCAGCAGCCCCTTCGGCGGTAAGAACACTGAAGCTTTCTTT. The rearrangement links TRBV5-1 to TRBJ1-1; D call uncertain. The CDR3 covers 15 residues. V lost 4 bases to trimming and J lost 1 base, with 14 bases between them. Germline V gene data show CDR1 as SGHRS and CDR2 as YFSETQ.